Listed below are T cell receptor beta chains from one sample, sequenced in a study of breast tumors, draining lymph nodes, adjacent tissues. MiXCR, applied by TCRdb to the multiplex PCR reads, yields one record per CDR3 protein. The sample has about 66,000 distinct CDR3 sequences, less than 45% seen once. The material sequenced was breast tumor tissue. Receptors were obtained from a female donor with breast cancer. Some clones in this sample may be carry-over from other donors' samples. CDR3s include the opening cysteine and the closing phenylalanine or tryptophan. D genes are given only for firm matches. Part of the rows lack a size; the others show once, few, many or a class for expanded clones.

CDR3 protein: CASGRVSYGYTF; CDR3 DNA: TGTGCTAGTGGACGGGTTTCCTATGGCTACACCTTC; J gene: TRBJ1-2; V gene: TRBV12-5; D gene: -; clone size: many
CDR3 protein: CASSYDRDKSYEQYF; CDR3 DNA: TGCGCCAGCAGTTATGATCGGGACAAGTCCTACGAGCAGTACTTC; J gene: TRBJ2-7; V gene: TRBV5-1; D gene: -; clone size: -
CDR3 protein: CSAAGTGLYEQYF; CDR3 DNA: TGCAGCGCAGCCGGGACAGGACTCTACGAGCAGTACTTC; J gene: TRBJ2-7; V gene: TRBV29-1; D gene: TRBD1; clone size: once
CDR3 protein: CASSQIAGSLRNSPLHF; CDR3 DNA: TGTGCCAGCAGTCAAATAGCGGGGTCCTTAAGAAATTCACCCCTCCACTTT; J gene: TRBJ1-6; V gene: TRBV27; D gene: -; clone size: -
CDR3 protein: CASSGLGLAGGTGELFF; CDR3 DNA: TGTGCCAGCAGTGGGCTAGGACTAGCGGGAGGGACCGGGGAGCTGTTTTTT; J gene: TRBJ2-2; V gene: TRBV2; D gene: TRBD2; clone size: -
CDR3 protein: CASSTRTDLNSPLHF; CDR3 DNA: TGTGCCAGTAGTACAAGGACAGACCTTAATTCACCCCTCCACTTT; J gene: TRBJ1-6; V gene: TRBV19; D gene: -; clone size: -
CDR3 protein: CASSLMRGEFGAFF; CDR3 DNA: TGTGCCAGCAGCTTGATGAGGGGGGAATTCGGAGCTTTCTTT; J gene: TRBJ1-1; V gene: TRBV5-4; D gene: -; clone size: few
CDR3 protein: CSTAAGGPNEQFF; CDR3 DNA: TGCAGTACTGCAGCGGGGGGGCCCAATGAGCAGTTCTTC; J gene: TRBJ2-1; V gene: TRBV20-1; D gene: TRBD2; clone size: -
CDR3 protein: CSVDGTASLYNEQFF; CDR3 DNA: TGCAGCGTTGATGGGACGGCGAGCCTCTACAATGAGCAATTCTTC; J gene: TRBJ2-1; V gene: TRBV29-1; D gene: -; clone size: -
CDR3 protein: CASSQGTGGNEQFF; CDR3 DNA: TGTGCCAGCAGCCAAGGGACAGGGGGAAATGAGCAGTTCTTC; J gene: TRBJ2-1; V gene: TRBV3-1; D gene: TRBD1; clone size: -
CDR3 protein: CSARSSGGLNTEAFF; CDR3 DNA: TGCAGTGCTAGAAGTTCAGGGGGATTGAACACTGAAGCTTTCTTT; J gene: TRBJ1-1; V gene: TRBV20-1; D gene: TRBD1; clone size: -
CDR3 protein: CASREEEHSPLHF; CDR3 DNA: TGTGCCAGCAGGGAGGAGGAGCATTCACCCCTCCACTTT; J gene: TRBJ1-6; V gene: TRBV2; D gene: -; clone size: few
CDR3 protein: CASSSLAGGLEQFF; CDR3 DNA: TGTGCCAGCAGCTCGCTAGCGGGAGGGCTTGAGCAGTTCTTC; J gene: TRBJ2-1; V gene: TRBV7-2; D gene: TRBD2; clone size: once
CDR3 protein: CASSETGLYGYTF; CDR3 DNA: TGTGCCAGCAGTGAAACAGGGTTATATGGCTACACCTTC; J gene: TRBJ1-2; V gene: TRBV2; D gene: -; clone size: many
CDR3 protein: CASSLSVGSSGNTF; CDR3 DNA: TGTGCCAGCAGCTTATCAGTGGGATCCTCTGGAAACACCTTC; J gene: TRBJ1-2; V gene: TRBV7-6; D gene: -; clone size: -
CDR3 protein: CASSPQGLFREWQYF; CDR3 DNA: TGTGCCAGCAGCCCCCAGGGACTCTTCCGTGAGTGGCAGTACTTC; J gene: TRBJ2-7; V gene: TRBV7-9; D gene: -; clone size: many
CDR3 protein: CASSFWQGVWTYEQYF; CDR3 DNA: TGTGCCAGCAGCTTTTGGCAGGGAGTGTGGACCTACGAGCAGTACTTC; J gene: TRBJ2-7; V gene: TRBV5-6; D gene: -; clone size: many
CDR3 protein: CSASFGSPSQGRLTDTQYF; CDR3 DNA: TGCAGTGCTAGTTTTGGGTCCCCCTCACAGGGCCGACTCACAGATACGCAGTATTTT; J gene: TRBJ2-3; V gene: TRBV20-1; D gene: -; clone size: many
CDR3 protein: CATSVLPLRAGITDTQYF; CDR3 DNA: TGTGCCACCAGTGTACTCCCCCTACGAGCGGGGATCACAGATACGCAGTATTTT; J gene: TRBJ2-3; V gene: TRBV24-1; D gene: TRBD2; clone size: once
CDR3 protein: CASSIMAGWDAYGYTF; CDR3 DNA: TGTGCCAGTAGTATAATGGCCGGGTGGGACGCCTATGGCTACACCTTC; J gene: TRBJ1-2; V gene: TRBV19; D gene: -; clone size: -
CDR3 protein: CASRPRLAEKNNEQFF; CDR3 DNA: TGTGCCAGCAGGCCAAGACTAGCGGAAAAAAACAATGAGCAGTTCTTC; J gene: TRBJ2-1; V gene: TRBV6-2/TRBV6-3; D gene: TRBD2; clone size: few
CDR3 protein: CASSEVSLAGTEQFF; CDR3 DNA: TGCGCCAGCAGTGAGGTGTCGCTAGCGGGAACTGAGCAGTTCTTC; J gene: TRBJ2-1; V gene: TRBV10-2; D gene: TRBD2; clone size: -
CDR3 protein: CSANRGGNIQYF; CDR3 DNA: TGCAGTGCTAACAGGGGAGGAAACATTCAGTACTTC; J gene: TRBJ2-4; V gene: TRBV20-1; D gene: -; clone size: -
CDR3 protein: CASSTGTGWGGETQYF; CDR3 DNA: TGTGCCAGTAGTACCGGGACAGGGTGGGGGGGAGAGACCCAGTACTTC; J gene: TRBJ2-5; V gene: TRBV19; D gene: TRBD1; clone size: many
CDR3 protein: CSARAGGPETQYF; CDR3 DNA: TGCAGTGCTAGAGCGGGAGGGCCAGAGACCCAGTACTTC; J gene: TRBJ2-5; V gene: TRBV20-1; D gene: TRBD2; clone size: -
CDR3 protein: CASSAGSPYNEQYF; CDR3 DNA: TGTGCCAGTAGTGCGGGAAGTCCCTACAATGAGCAGTATTTT; J gene: TRBJ2-3; V gene: TRBV19; D gene: -; clone size: -
CDR3 protein: CAISERVPSDEQYF; CDR3 DNA: TGTGCCATCAGTGAGCGGGTGCCTAGTGACGAGCAGTACTTC; J gene: TRBJ2-7; V gene: TRBV10-3; D gene: -; clone size: -
CDR3 protein: CASSVGTSGGAADTQYF; CDR3 DNA: TGTGCCAGCAGCGTAGGGACTAGCGGGGGGGCAGCAGATACGCAGTATTTT; J gene: TRBJ2-3; V gene: TRBV9; D gene: TRBD2; clone size: -
CDR3 protein: CARSLVRGEETQHF; CDR3 DNA: TGTGCTAGAAGCTTAGTTCGCGGGGAAGAGACCCAGCATTTT; J gene: TRBJ1-5; V gene: TRBV7-7; D gene: -; clone size: -
CDR3 protein: CASTQKPTGTAYGYTIYF; CDR3 DNA: TGTGCCAGCACCCAAAAGCCCACCGGGACGGCCTATGGCTACACCATATATTTT; J gene: TRBJ1-3; V gene: TRBV9; D gene: -; clone size: -
CDR3 protein: CSAIPRDRGTGYTF; CDR3 DNA: TGCAGTGCTATACCGCGGGACAGGGGAACCGGCTACACCTTC; J gene: TRBJ1-2; V gene: TRBV20-1; D gene: TRBD1; clone size: many
CDR3 protein: CASSLRTSGGRDTQYF; CDR3 DNA: TGTGCCAGCAGTTTGCGGACTAGCGGGGGGCGAGATACGCAGTATTTT; J gene: TRBJ2-3; V gene: TRBV6-6; D gene: TRBD2; clone size: -
CDR3 protein: CASSSPSGTGEDTQYF; CDR3 DNA: TGTGCCAGCAGTTCGCCTTCCGGGACTGGGGAGGATACGCAGTATTTT; J gene: TRBJ2-3; V gene: TRBV6-6; D gene: -; clone size: many
CDR3 protein: CASSPSGQGVYGYTIYF; CDR3 DNA: TGTGCCAGCTCACCATCGGGACAGGGGGTCTATGGCTACACCATATATTTT; J gene: TRBJ1-3; V gene: TRBV18; D gene: TRBD1; clone size: once
CDR3 protein: CASSLVGGGFHNEQFF; CDR3 DNA: TGTGCCAGCAGCTTAGTCGGGGGAGGGTTCCACAATGAGCAGTTCTTC; J gene: TRBJ2-1; V gene: TRBV7-9; D gene: TRBD2; clone size: medium-sized
CDR3 protein: CASSRAGTRDGYTF; CDR3 DNA: TGTGCCAGCAGCAGAGCCGGGACAAGGGATGGCTACACCTTC; J gene: TRBJ1-2; V gene: TRBV9; D gene: -; clone size: once
CDR3 protein: CASSRLHGDNEQFF; CDR3 DNA: TGTGCCAGCAGCCGCCTCCATGGCGACAATGAGCAGTTCTTC; J gene: TRBJ2-1; V gene: TRBV3-1; D gene: -; clone size: many
CDR3 protein: CASRLTGTQETQYF; CDR3 DNA: TGCGCCAGCAGGTTGACAGGGACCCAAGAGACCCAGTACTTC; J gene: TRBJ2-5; V gene: TRBV5-1; D gene: TRBD1; clone size: medium-sized
CDR3 protein: CSANPGLWADTQYF; CDR3 DNA: TGCAGTGCAAACCCGGGACTATGGGCAGATACGCAGTATTTT; J gene: TRBJ2-3; V gene: TRBV20-1; D gene: TRBD2; clone size: many
CDR3 protein: CASSLAVGVGEQYF; CDR3 DNA: TGTGCCAGCAGCTTAGCGGTGGGAGTGGGTGAGCAGTACTTC; J gene: TRBJ2-7; V gene: TRBV7-9; D gene: -; clone size: many
CDR3 protein: CASRKGTGRGYQETQYF; CDR3 DNA: TGTGCCAGCAGAAAGGGGACAGGGAGGGGTTACCAAGAGACCCAGTACTTC; J gene: TRBJ2-5; V gene: TRBV7-9; D gene: TRBD1; clone size: -
CDR3 protein: CASSVAGTEETQYF; CDR3 DNA: TGTGCCAGCAGCGTTGCCGGGACTGAAGAGACCCAGTACTTC; J gene: TRBJ2-5; V gene: TRBV9; D gene: -; clone size: medium-sized
CDR3 protein: CSASERLAGGLGDTQYF; CDR3 DNA: TGCAGTGCTAGTGAAAGACTAGCGGGGGGGCTCGGAGATACGCAGTATTTT; J gene: TRBJ2-3; V gene: TRBV20-1; D gene: TRBD2; clone size: many
CDR3 protein: CASSSVAGGRYEQYF; CDR3 DNA: TGTGCCAGCAGCTCCGTAGCGGGAGGGAGGTATGAGCAGTATTTT; J gene: TRBJ2-3; V gene: TRBV7-3; D gene: TRBD2; clone size: -
CDR3 protein: CSVGGYNEQFF; CDR3 DNA: TGCAGCGTTGGGGGGTACAATGAGCAGTTCTTC; J gene: TRBJ2-1; V gene: TRBV29-1; D gene: -; clone size: once
CDR3 protein: CASSFGLAGFPDTQYF; CDR3 DNA: TGTGCCAGCAGCTTCGGACTAGCGGGTTTTCCAGATACGCAGTATTTT; J gene: TRBJ2-3; V gene: TRBV13; D gene: TRBD2; clone size: many
CDR3 protein: CATSDLRTGSTNTGELFF; CDR3 DNA: TGTGCCACCAGTGATTTGCGGACAGGGTCCACGAACACCGGGGAGCTGTTTTTT; J gene: TRBJ2-2; V gene: TRBV24-1; D gene: TRBD1; clone size: many
CDR3 protein: CATLRGAEQYF; CDR3 DNA: TGTGCCACCCTCCGAGGGGCCGAGCAGTACTTC; J gene: TRBJ2-7; V gene: TRBV27; D gene: -; clone size: many
CDR3 protein: CASSLRGNYGYTF; CDR3 DNA: TGTGCCAGCAGTTTAAGGGGTAACTATGGCTACACCTTC; J gene: TRBJ1-2; V gene: TRBV12-3/TRBV12-4; D gene: -; clone size: many
CDR3 protein: CASSLRVSRTEAFF; CDR3 DNA: TGTGCCAGCAGCTTGCGGGTTTCGAGAACTGAAGCTTTCTTT; J gene: TRBJ1-1; V gene: TRBV5-6; D gene: -; clone size: -
CDR3 protein: CASSPRVRVETGELFF; CDR3 DNA: TGTGCCAGCAGCCCGCGGGTCAGGGTGGAAACCGGGGAGCTGTTTTTT; J gene: TRBJ2-2; V gene: TRBV9; D gene: -; clone size: many
CDR3 protein: CSVDRNYGYTF; CDR3 DNA: TGCAGCGTTGACAGGAACTATGGCTACACCTTC; J gene: TRBJ1-2; V gene: TRBV29-1; D gene: -; clone size: many
CDR3 protein: CASSLVGPVEPQHF; CDR3 DNA: TGTGCCAGCAGCCTAGTGGGGCCGGTGGAGCCCCAGCATTTT; J gene: TRBJ1-5; V gene: TRBV7-8; D gene: -; clone size: many
CDR3 protein: CASSPNRDIATNEKLFF; CDR3 DNA: TGTGCCAGCAGCCCTAACCGGGACATCGCAACTAATGAAAAACTGTTTTTT; J gene: TRBJ1-4; V gene: TRBV9; D gene: -; clone size: -
CDR3 protein: CASSQDFRAGGPGDEQYF; CDR3 DNA: TGTGCCAGCAGCCAAGATTTCAGAGCGGGAGGGCCCGGAGACGAGCAGTACTTC; J gene: TRBJ2-7; V gene: TRBV4-2; D gene: TRBD2; clone size: many
CDR3 protein: CSAKESGGQPQHF; CDR3 DNA: TGCAGTGCTAAAGAATCGGGTGGACAGCCCCAGCATTTT; J gene: TRBJ1-5; V gene: TRBV20-1; D gene: -; clone size: -
CDR3 protein: CASSLMVEGEQYF; CDR3 DNA: TGTGCCAGCAGCTTAATGGTGGAGGGGGAGCAGTACTTC; J gene: TRBJ2-7; V gene: TRBV7-9; D gene: -; clone size: -
CDR3 protein: CASGVEGATDTQYF; CDR3 DNA: TGTGCCAGCGGCGTAGAGGGAGCAACAGATACGCAGTATTTC; J gene: TRBJ2-3; V gene: TRBV9; D gene: -; clone size: -